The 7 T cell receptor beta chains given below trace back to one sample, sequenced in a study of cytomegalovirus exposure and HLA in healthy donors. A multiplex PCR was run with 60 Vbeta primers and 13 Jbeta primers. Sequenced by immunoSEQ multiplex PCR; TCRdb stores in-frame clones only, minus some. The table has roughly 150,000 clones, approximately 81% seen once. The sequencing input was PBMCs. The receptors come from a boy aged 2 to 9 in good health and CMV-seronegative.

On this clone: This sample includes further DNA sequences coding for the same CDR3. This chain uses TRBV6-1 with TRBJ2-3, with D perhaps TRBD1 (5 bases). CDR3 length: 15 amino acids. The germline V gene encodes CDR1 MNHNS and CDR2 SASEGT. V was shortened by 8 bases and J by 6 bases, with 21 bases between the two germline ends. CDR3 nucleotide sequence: TGTGCCAGCTCCCGTTTTGAGACAGACACGGATACGCAGTATTTT. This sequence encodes CASSRFETDTDTQYF.

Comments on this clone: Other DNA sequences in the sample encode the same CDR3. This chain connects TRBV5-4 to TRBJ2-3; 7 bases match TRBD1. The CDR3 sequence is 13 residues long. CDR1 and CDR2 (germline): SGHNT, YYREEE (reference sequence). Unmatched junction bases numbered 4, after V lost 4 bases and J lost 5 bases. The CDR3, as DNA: TGTGCCAGCAGCGACAGGGTAGGAGATACGCAGTATTTT. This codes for CASSDRVGDTQYF. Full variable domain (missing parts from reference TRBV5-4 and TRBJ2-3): ETGVTQSPTHLIKTRGQQVTLRCSSQSGHNTVSWYQQALGQGPQFIFQYYREEENGRGNFPPRFSGLQFPNYSSELNVNALELDDSALYLCASSDRVGDTQYFGPGTRLTVL.

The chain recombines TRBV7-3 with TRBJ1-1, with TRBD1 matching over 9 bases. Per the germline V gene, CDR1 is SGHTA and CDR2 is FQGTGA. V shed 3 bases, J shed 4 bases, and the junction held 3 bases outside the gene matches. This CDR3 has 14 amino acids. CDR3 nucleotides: TGTGCCAGCAGCTTGGACAGGGGTGGCACTGAAGCTTTCTTT. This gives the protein CASSLDRGGTEAFF.

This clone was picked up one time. The CDR3 DNA follows: TGCGCCAGCAGCTTACAGGGCTTAACAGATACGCAGTATTTT. As protein: CASSLQGLTDTQYF. This chain uses TRBV5-1 with TRBJ2-3; tentatively, D is TRBD1 (6 bases). In germline, CDR1 is SGHRS, CDR2 YFSETQ. Trimming cost V 2 bases and J 3 bases, with 10 bases left between them. The CDR3 extends over 14 amino acids.

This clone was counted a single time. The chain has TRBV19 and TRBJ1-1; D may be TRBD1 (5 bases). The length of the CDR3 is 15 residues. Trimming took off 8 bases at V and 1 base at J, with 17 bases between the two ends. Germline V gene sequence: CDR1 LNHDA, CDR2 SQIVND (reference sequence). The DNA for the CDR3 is TGTGCCAGTCGAGGGCAGGGACTGACGAACACTGAAGCTTTCTTT. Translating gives CASRGQGLTNTEAFF.

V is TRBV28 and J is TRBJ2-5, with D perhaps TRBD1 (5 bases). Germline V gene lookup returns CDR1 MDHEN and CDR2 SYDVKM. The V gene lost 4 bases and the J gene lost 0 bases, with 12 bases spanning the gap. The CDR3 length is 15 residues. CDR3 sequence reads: CASSSHRQNQETQYF. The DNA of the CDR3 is TGTGCCAGCAGTTCCCATAGACAGAACCAAGAGACCCAGTACTTC. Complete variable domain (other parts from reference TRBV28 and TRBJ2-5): DVKVTQSSRYLVKRTGEKVFLECVQDMDHENMFWYRQDPGLGLRLIYFSYDVKMKEKGDIPEGYSVSREKKERFSLILESASTNQTSMYLCASSSHRQNQETQYFGPGTRLLVL.

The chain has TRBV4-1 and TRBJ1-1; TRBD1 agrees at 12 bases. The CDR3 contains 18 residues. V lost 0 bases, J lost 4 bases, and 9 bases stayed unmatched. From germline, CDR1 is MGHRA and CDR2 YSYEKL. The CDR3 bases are TGCGCCAGCAGCCAAGAAGAGGGACAGGGGGCAAAAGGCACTGAAGCTTTCTTT. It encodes CASSQEEGQGAKGTEAFF.